Following are 7 T cell receptor beta chains from one sample sequenced in a study of blood T cell repertoires in COVID-19. Measured with immunoSEQ multiplex PCR; TCRdb has only the in-frame clones, and not every one. The sample lists roughly 200,000 clones, 90% to 95% occurring once. The sequenced sample consisted of peripheral blood. These receptors all come from a man aged 25-45 years with COVID-19, enrolled during active disease.

The genes are TRBV7-9 and TRBJ2-7; 7 nucleotides line up with TRBD1. Germline V gives CDR1 SEHNR, CDR2 FQNEAQ (reference sequence). The CDR3 runs 15 residues. The V gene end was trimmed by 2 bases and the J gene end by 3 bases; junction bases not matched to a gene: 7. Here the CDR3 DNA reads TGTGCCAGCAGCTTAATGGGACAGCCCATCTACGAGCAGTACTTC. Translation: CASSLMGQPIYEQYF.

The chain couples TRBV3-1 (or the pseudogene TRBV3-2) to TRBJ2-7, with 7 nucleotides matching TRBD1. The CDR3 is 15 amino acids. J gave up 6 bases and V 0 bases, and 8 bases lay outside the gene matches. From germline, CDR1 is LGHDT and CDR2 YNNKEL (reference sequence). The CDR3 bases are TGTGCCAGCAGCCAAGACTCCCGACAGGGACCCGAGCAGTACTTC. This codes for CASSQDSRQGPEQYF.

The chain combines TRBV3-1 (or the pseudogene TRBV3-2) with TRBJ1-3; TRBD1 aligns across 8 bases. The CDR3 sequence is 16 residues long. The ends lost 3 bases at V and 3 bases at J; junction bases unmatched: 7. Per germline, CDR1 LGHDT and CDR2 YNNKEL (reference sequence). DNA for the CDR3: TGTGCCAGCAGCCAGACGGACAGGGAAATTGGAAACACCATATATTTT. Protein sequence: CASSQTDREIGNTIYF.

The chain carries TRBV5-4 and TRBJ1-2, with TRBD1 identical over 8 bases. Trimming removed 5 bases from V and 8 bases from J; junction bases left unmatched: 11. The CDR3 is made up of 14 amino acids. Germline V gene data show CDR1 as SGHNT and CDR2 as YYREEE (reference sequence). CDR3 nucleotide sequence: TGTGCCAGCAGGGGCCCGGACAGGGACGGCGGCTACACCTTC. Protein: CASRGPDRDGGYTF.

V usage is TRBV11-2 and J usage is TRBJ2-7; 8 bases map to TRBD2. The CDR3 spans 14 residues. Losses at the gene ends were 8 bases for V and 2 bases for J; bases not matched to a gene: 8. CDR1 is SGHAT, CDR2 FQNNGV, per germline. The CDR3 here is CASGKLAVPYEQYF. The CDR3 nucleotides read TGTGCCAGCGGCAAACTAGCGGTTCCCTACGAGCAGTACTTC.

The V gene is TRBV7-9, the J gene TRBJ1-1, with a possible D match to TRBD1 (6 bases). Germline V gene data show CDR1 as SEHNR and CDR2 as FQNEAQ (reference sequence). V was pared by 1 base and J by 4 bases, with 7 bases between. CDR3 length: 13 residues. Here the CDR3 reads CASSLEDSTEAFF. Here the CDR3 DNA reads TGTGCCAGCAGCTTAGAGGACAGCACTGAAGCTTTCTTT.

V and J are TRBV12-2 and TRBJ1-2; the table's D call, TRBD1, has no DNA check behind it. TRBV12-2 is classified as a pseudogene. This CDR3 region has 17 residues. CDR3: CASRSGQGGLKSGGYTF. CDR3 DNA sequence: TGTGCAAGTCGCTCGGGACAGGGTGGTCTTAAGTCAGGAGGCTACACCTTC.